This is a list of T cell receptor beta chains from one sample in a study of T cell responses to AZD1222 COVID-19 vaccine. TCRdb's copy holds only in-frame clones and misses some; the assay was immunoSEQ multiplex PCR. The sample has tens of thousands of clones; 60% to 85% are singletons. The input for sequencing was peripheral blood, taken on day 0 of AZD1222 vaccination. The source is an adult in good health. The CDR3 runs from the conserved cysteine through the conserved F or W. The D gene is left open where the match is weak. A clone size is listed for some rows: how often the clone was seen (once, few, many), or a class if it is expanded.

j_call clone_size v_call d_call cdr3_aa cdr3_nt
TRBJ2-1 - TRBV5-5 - CASSLYADNNEQFF TGTGCCAGCAGCTTATATGCGGACAACAATGAGCAGTTCTTC
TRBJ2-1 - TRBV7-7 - CASSLEMGAGEQFF TGTGCTAGCAGCTTAGAAATGGGGGCGGGCGAGCAGTTCTTC
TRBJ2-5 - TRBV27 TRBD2 CASSIAGGFLETQYF TGTGCCAGCAGTATAGCGGGGGGCTTTCTAGAGACCCAGTACTTC
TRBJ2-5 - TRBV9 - CASSGNGETQYF TGTGCCAGCAGCGGAAACGGGGAGACCCAGTACTTC
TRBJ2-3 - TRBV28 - CASSPETGDIDTQYF TGTGCCAGCAGCCCAGAGACAGGAGATATAGATACGCAGTATTTT
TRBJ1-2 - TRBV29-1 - CSGLGGREYGYTF TGCAGCGGCCTAGGGGGGCGGGAGTATGGCTACACCTTC
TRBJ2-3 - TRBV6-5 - CASSYGQGTSTDTQYF TGTGCCAGCAGTTACGGGCAGGGAACTAGCACAGATACGCAGTATTTT
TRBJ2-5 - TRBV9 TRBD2 CASSVGSSGETQYF TGTGCCAGCAGCGTAGGGTCTAGCGGGGAGACCCAGTACTTC
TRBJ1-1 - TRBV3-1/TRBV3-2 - CASSSDLIPAPLGAEAFF TGTGCCAGCAGCTCCGACCTTATCCCGGCCCCCCTCGGGGCTGAAGCTTTCTTT
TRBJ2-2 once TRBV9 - CASSDSPNTGELFF TGTGCCAGTTCCGACAGTCCGAACACCGGGGAGCTGTTTTTT
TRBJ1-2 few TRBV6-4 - CASSDTSRGEGYGYTF TGTGCCAGCAGTGATACATCACGGGGAGAGGGCTATGGCTACACCTTC
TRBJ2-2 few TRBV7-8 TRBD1 CASSLRQGAGANTGELFF TGTGCCAGCAGCTTGAGACAGGGGGCCGGGGCGAACACCGGGGAGCTGTTTTTT
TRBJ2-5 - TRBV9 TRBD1 CASSALPRGGNQETQYF TGTGCCAGCAGCGCCCTGCCGCGAGGGGGCAATCAAGAGACCCAGTACTTC
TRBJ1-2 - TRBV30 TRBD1 CAWSWRGLVYGYTF TGTGCCTGGAGTTGGAGGGGGCTCGTCTATGGCTACACCTTC
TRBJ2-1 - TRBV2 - CASGTYNEQFF TGTGCCAGCGGGACCTACAATGAGCAGTTCTTC
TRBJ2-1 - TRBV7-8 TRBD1 CASSLGQGNEQFF TGTGCCAGCAGCCTCGGACAGGGGAATGAGCAGTTCTTC
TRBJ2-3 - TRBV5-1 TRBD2 CASSLVSGGAADTQYF TGCGCCAGCAGCTTGGTTAGCGGGGGGGCTGCAGATACGCAGTATTTT
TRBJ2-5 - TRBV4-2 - CASSQGRGETQYF TGTGCCAGCAGCCAAGGCCGGGGGGAGACCCAGTACTTC